This paragraph reports one T cell receptor (beta chain). In the original processing: Using reference gene primer amplification, nucleated cell counts were estimated. Repertoires were generated with immunoSEQ multiplex PCR, while TCRdb's copy carries only in-frame clones and drops some. That table gives V, J and clone size, and the DNA gave D and trimming. The repertoire holds about 300,000 clones, with about 87% as singletons. The CDR3 extends over 12 amino acids. V was cut by 3 bases and J by 8 bases, with 5 bases left in between. CDR1 and CDR2 from the germline V gene are MNHEY and SMNVEV (reference sequence). The data derive from a study of blood T cell repertoires in COVID-19. Study-level background: There were acute and convalescent COVID-19 samples, and they came from the United States, Italy and Spain.

Patients in Seattle were enrolled during active infection, then followed longitudinally. Sequenced: peripheral blood. This chain links TRBV27 with TRBJ1-6; D gene ambiguous. This TCR was recovered from a woman aged 45 to 65 with COVID-19, enrolled during active disease. CDR3 region: CASSFLDSPLHF. In nucleotides, the CDR3 is TGTGCCAGCAGTTTCCTTGATTCACCCCTCCACTTT.